A selection of T cell receptor beta chains follows, all from one sample in a study of cytomegalovirus exposure and HLA in healthy donors. The data were produced by immunoSEQ multiplex PCR, yet TCRdb's version contains in-frame clones alone and is incomplete. This sample carries 220,000 or so clones, roughly 83% of them seen once, and the ten largest clones take around 15%. Sequenced input: PBMCs. Every receptor here comes from a woman aged 25 to 39 in good health and CMV-seropositive. Each CDR3 is given with its conserved first and last residue. The D gene is left open where the match is weak. Only part of the rows carry a size: once, few, many, or a class if the clone is expanded.

clone_size: once; d_call: TRBD1; v_call: TRBV5-1; j_call: TRBJ2-5; cdr3_aa: CASSEQGAGETQYF
clone_size: -; d_call: -; v_call: TRBV7-2; j_call: TRBJ1-3; cdr3_aa: CASSQGLSGNTIYF
clone_size: -; d_call: -; v_call: TRBV27; j_call: TRBJ2-1; cdr3_aa: CASIGGRNNEQFF
clone_size: -; d_call: -; v_call: TRBV6-5; j_call: TRBJ2-3; cdr3_aa: CASSLRAGFTDTQYF
clone_size: -; d_call: -; v_call: TRBV10-2; j_call: TRBJ1-2; cdr3_aa: CASSEAGTAGYGYTF
clone_size: -; d_call: -; v_call: TRBV5-1; j_call: TRBJ2-2; cdr3_aa: CASSPYRDRSTGELFF
clone_size: -; d_call: TRBD1; v_call: TRBV6-4; j_call: TRBJ2-5; cdr3_aa: CASSDGTGGAETQYF
clone_size: -; d_call: TRBD1; v_call: TRBV7-9; j_call: TRBJ1-4; cdr3_aa: CASSFVRGRLNEKLFF
clone_size: -; d_call: -; v_call: TRBV30; j_call: TRBJ1-5; cdr3_aa: CAWSWAGANQPQHF
clone_size: -; d_call: -; v_call: TRBV14; j_call: TRBJ2-1; cdr3_aa: CASSQLSGSYNEQFF
clone_size: once; d_call: -; v_call: TRBV5-4; j_call: TRBJ2-2; cdr3_aa: CASSFSQAGTGELFF
clone_size: -; d_call: -; v_call: TRBV28; j_call: TRBJ2-1; cdr3_aa: CASSLWIEGLYNEQFF
clone_size: -; d_call: TRBD2; v_call: TRBV11-2; j_call: TRBJ2-5; cdr3_aa: CASSLGLAEEMETQYF
clone_size: -; d_call: TRBD1; v_call: TRBV29-1; j_call: TRBJ1-2; cdr3_aa: CSARDRVDYTF
clone_size: -; d_call: -; v_call: TRBV6-1; j_call: TRBJ1-4; cdr3_aa: CASSTTGLGEKLFF
clone_size: -; d_call: -; v_call: TRBV14; j_call: TRBJ2-1; cdr3_aa: CASSQAVRNEQFF
clone_size: -; d_call: -; v_call: TRBV6-5; j_call: TRBJ1-3; cdr3_aa: CASSPGPFSGNTIYF
clone_size: -; d_call: TRBD1; v_call: TRBV27; j_call: TRBJ2-2; cdr3_aa: CASSLGRQGALSTGELFF
clone_size: -; d_call: TRBD1; v_call: TRBV30; j_call: TRBJ1-1; cdr3_aa: CAWSTGAEAFF
clone_size: -; d_call: TRBD1; v_call: TRBV2; j_call: TRBJ1-4; cdr3_aa: CASSEDRQPNEKLFF
clone_size: -; d_call: -; v_call: TRBV6-4; j_call: TRBJ2-5; cdr3_aa: CASSEQDTQETQYF
clone_size: -; d_call: -; v_call: TRBV4-1; j_call: TRBJ1-5; cdr3_aa: CASSLDTSQPQHF
clone_size: -; d_call: TRBD1; v_call: TRBV14; j_call: TRBJ1-1; cdr3_aa: CASSPVTGTGYTEAFF
clone_size: -; d_call: TRBD1; v_call: TRBV27; j_call: TRBJ1-1; cdr3_aa: CASSFSRGFRDTEAFF
clone_size: -; d_call: -; v_call: TRBV30; j_call: TRBJ1-2; cdr3_aa: CAWGRDTYYGYTF